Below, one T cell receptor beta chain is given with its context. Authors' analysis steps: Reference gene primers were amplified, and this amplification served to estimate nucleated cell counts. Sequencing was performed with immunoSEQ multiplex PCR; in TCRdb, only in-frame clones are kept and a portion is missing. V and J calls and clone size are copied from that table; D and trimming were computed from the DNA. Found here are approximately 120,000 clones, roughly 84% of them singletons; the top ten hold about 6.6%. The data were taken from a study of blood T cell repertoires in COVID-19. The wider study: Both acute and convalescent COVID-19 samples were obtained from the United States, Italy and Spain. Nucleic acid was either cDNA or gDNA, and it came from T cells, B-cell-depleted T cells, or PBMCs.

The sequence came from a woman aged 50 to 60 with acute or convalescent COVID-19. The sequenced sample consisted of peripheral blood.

CDR3 in amino acids: CASGFSDRVDEKLFF. The CDR3, as DNA: TGTGCTAGTGGTTTCTCCGACAGGGTAGATGAAAAACTGTTTTTT. This rearrangement joins TRBV12-5 to TRBJ1-4, with 7 bases identical to TRBD1. CDR3 length equals 15 residues. V shed 3 bases, J shed 6 bases, and the junction held 7 bases outside the gene matches. The germline gives CDR1 LGHNT, CDR2 FRNRAP.